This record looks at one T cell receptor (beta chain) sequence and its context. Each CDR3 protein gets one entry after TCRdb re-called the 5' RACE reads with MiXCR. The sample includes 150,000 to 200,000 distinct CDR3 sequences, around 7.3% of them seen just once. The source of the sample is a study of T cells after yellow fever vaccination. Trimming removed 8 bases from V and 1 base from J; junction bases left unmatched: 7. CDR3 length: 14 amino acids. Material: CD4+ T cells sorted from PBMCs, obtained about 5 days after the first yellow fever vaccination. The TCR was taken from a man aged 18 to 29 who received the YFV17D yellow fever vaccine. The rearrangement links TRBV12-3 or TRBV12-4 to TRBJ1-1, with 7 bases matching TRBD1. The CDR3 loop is CASCVRGPNTEAFF. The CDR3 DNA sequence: TGTGCCAGCTGCGTAAGGGGGCCGAACACTGAAGCTTTCTTT.